This T cell receptor beta chain was retrieved from a study of T cell changes during pregnancy in multiple sclerosis. Only in-frame clones appear in the TCRdb table, and some are missing; sequencing was by immunoSEQ multiplex PCR. The sample has some 52,000 clones; approximately 92% are singletons. The length of the CDR3 is 12 residues. The germline V gene encodes CDR1 SGHTA and CDR2 FQGTGA. V shed 8 bases, J shed 5 bases, and the junction held 4 bases outside the gene matches. This receptor was obtained from a female donor with multiple sclerosis, enrolled in a pregnancy study. Sequenced here: CD4+ T cells from peripheral blood mononuclear cells, sampled in the third trimester of pregnancy. The gene calls are TRBV7-3 and TRBJ2-5; 8 nucleotides match TRBD2. The DNA of the CDR3 is TGTGCCAGCGCACGGGGGGGGGAGACCCAGTACTTC. Amino acid sequence: CASARGGETQYF.